Each of the 13 T cell receptor beta chains below was sequenced from the same sample in a study of T cells after yellow fever vaccination. MiXCR, applied by TCRdb to the 5' RACE reads, yields one record per CDR3 protein. The table has approximately 610,000 distinct CDR3 sequences, around 16% seen once. The source was PBMCs, collected about 5 days after the first yellow fever vaccination. Receptor source: a man younger than 35 who received the YFV17D yellow fever vaccine.

The V and J genes are TRBV9 and TRBJ2-1, with D perhaps TRBD1 or TRBD2 (5 bases each). The CDR3 length is 14 residues. The V and J ends lost 4 bases and 9 bases respectively, with 17 bases between them. Germline V gene sequence: CDR1 SGDLS, CDR2 YYNGEE. The CDR3 loop is CASSPPGRRGEQFF. As DNA, the CDR3 is TGTGCCAGCAGCCCCCCGGGGAGAAGGGGTGAGCAGTTCTTC.

CDR3 nucleotides: TGTGCCAGCAGCCCATCGGCACAGGGGGTAAATGGCTACACCTTC. Its protein is CASSPSAQGVNGYTF. This chain links TRBV4-2 with TRBJ1-2, with 8 bases matching TRBD1. CDR1 and CDR2 from the germline V gene are LGHNA and YNFKEQ. V lost 4 bases and J lost 6; bases outside the gene matches: 10. The CDR3 has 15 amino acids.

The chain has TRBV4-1 and TRBJ2-5, with D perhaps matching TRBD1 (6 bases). The CDR3 loop spans 15 amino acids. Trimming took 0 bases from V and 4 from J, leaving 12 bases between them. Germline V gene data show CDR1 as MGHRA and CDR2 as YSYEKL. CDR3 sequence (DNA): TGCGCCAGCAGCCAAGACCCAGGGGTAGGAGAGACCCAGTACTTC. Translated: CASSQDPGVGETQYF.

The chain couples TRBV12-3 or TRBV12-4 to TRBJ1-2; D call uncertain. V lost 7 bases and J 4 bases, leaving 10 bases between the germline ends. The CDR3 is 12 amino acids. DNA of the CDR3: TGTGCCAGCACCCTTTTCCCCTATGGCTACACCTTC. Protein: CASTLFPYGYTF.

The rearrangement joins TRBV20-1 to TRBJ1-1; 8 bases align to TRBD1. The germline V gene encodes CDR1 DFQATT and CDR2 SNEGSKA (reference sequence). The CDR3 is 15 amino acids. V lost 1 base to trimming and J lost 1 base; unmatched junction nucleotides: 5. CDR3 DNA sequence: TGCAGTGCTAGAGGCGGGACAGGACAGAACACTGAAGCTTTCTTT. This sequence encodes CSARGGTGQNTEAFF.

The chain has TRBV12-3 or TRBV12-4 and TRBJ1-5; a possible D gene is TRBD1 (6 bases). The V end was cut by 6 bases, the J end by 0 bases, with 12 bases between. This CDR3 contains 15 residues. CDR3 sequence reads: CASSLEGDSNQPQHF. CDR3 in DNA: TGTGCCAGCAGCCTAGAGGGGGATAGCAATCAGCCCCAGCATTTT.

The chain couples TRBV20-1 to TRBJ2-7; 7 nucleotides agree with TRBD1. CDR1 DFQATT and CDR2 SNEGSKA come from the germline V gene (reference sequence). The junction had 7 bases not matched to a gene; V was cut back by 4 bases and J by 4 bases. The CDR3 is 13 residues long. As DNA, the CDR3 is TGCAGTGCTAAAAGGGACAGCCTTTACGAGCAGTACTTC. The encoded protein is CSAKRDSLYEQYF.

V and J are TRBV4-1 and TRBJ1-1; D is possibly TRBD1 (6 bases). Germline CDR1 is MGHRA and CDR2 is YSYEKL. V was shortened by 1 base and J by 4 bases, with 10 bases between the two germline ends. The CDR3 contains 14 residues. This CDR3 is CASSQVNRATEAFF. The CDR3, as DNA: TGCGCCAGCAGCCAAGTAAACAGGGCCACTGAAGCTTTCTTT.

This clonotype came up a few times. This chain links TRBV6-5 with TRBJ1-5; D not certain. V was trimmed by 0 bases and J by 4 bases, leaving 13 bases between them. CDR3 size: 16 residues. Germline V gene data show CDR1 as MNHEY and CDR2 as SVGAGI. The CDR3 DNA follows: TGTGCCAGCAGTTACTCGGCAGGCACGGGGAATCAGCCCCAGCATTTT. Residues: CASSYSAGTGNQPQHF.

This clonotype came up a few times. Here the CDR3 reads CASSHLTTGETQYF. The CDR3 region has the DNA TGTGCCAGCAGCCATCTGACTACGGGAGAGACCCAGTACTTC. This chain connects TRBV6-1 to TRBJ2-5; tentatively, D is TRBD2 (5 bases). This CDR3 is 14 amino acids long. The V and J ends lost 6 bases and 4 bases respectively, with 15 bases between them. The germline V gene has CDR1 MNHNS and CDR2 SASEGT.

This clonotype turned up a few times. The chain is built from TRBV7-2 and TRBJ2-1; weak D call: TRBD2 (6 bases). This CDR3 is 13 amino acids long. V was cut by 4 bases and J by 9 bases, with 13 bases left in between. CDR1 is SGHTA and CDR2 is FQGNSA in the germline V gene. In nucleotides, the CDR3 is TGTGCCAGCAGCTCCGACTCCGGGGGTGAGCAGTTCTTC. It codes for CASSSDSGGEQFF.

This clonotype has only a few counts. The CDR3 DNA reads TGCGCCAGCAAGGGGGATTTGGGAACAGATACGCAGTATTTT. Translated, it gives CASKGDLGTDTQYF. The chain employs TRBV4-3 and TRBJ2-3; D is possibly TRBD1 (6 bases). Trimming took 7 bases from V and 3 from J, leaving 14 bases between them. This CDR3 has 14 residues. CDR1 is LGHNA and CDR2 is YSLEER in the germline V gene.

This clonotype has only a few counts. This chain joins TRBV7-2 and TRBJ2-5; 8 bases align to TRBD2. Losses at the gene ends were 1 base for V and 5 bases for J; bases not matched to a gene: 6. Per germline, CDR1 SGHTA and CDR2 FQGNSA. The CDR3 is 15 residues long. As DNA, the CDR3 is TGTGCCAGCAGCTTAGGGGGACTAGGGGGGGAGACCCAGTACTTC. Protein product: CASSLGGLGGETQYF.